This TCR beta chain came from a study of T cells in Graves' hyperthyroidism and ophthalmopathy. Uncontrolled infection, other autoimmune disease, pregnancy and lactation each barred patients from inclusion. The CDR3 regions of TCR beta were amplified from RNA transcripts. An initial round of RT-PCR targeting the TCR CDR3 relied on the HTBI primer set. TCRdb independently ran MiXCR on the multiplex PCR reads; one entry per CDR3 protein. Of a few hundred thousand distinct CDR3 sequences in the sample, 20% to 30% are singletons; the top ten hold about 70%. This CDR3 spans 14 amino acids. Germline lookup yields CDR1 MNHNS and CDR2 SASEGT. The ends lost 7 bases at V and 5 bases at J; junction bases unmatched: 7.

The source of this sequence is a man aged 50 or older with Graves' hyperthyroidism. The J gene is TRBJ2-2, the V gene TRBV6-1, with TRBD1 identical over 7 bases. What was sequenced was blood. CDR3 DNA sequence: TGTGCCAGCAACGGACAGGCCACAACCGGGGAGCTGTTTTTT. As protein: CASNGQATTGELFF.